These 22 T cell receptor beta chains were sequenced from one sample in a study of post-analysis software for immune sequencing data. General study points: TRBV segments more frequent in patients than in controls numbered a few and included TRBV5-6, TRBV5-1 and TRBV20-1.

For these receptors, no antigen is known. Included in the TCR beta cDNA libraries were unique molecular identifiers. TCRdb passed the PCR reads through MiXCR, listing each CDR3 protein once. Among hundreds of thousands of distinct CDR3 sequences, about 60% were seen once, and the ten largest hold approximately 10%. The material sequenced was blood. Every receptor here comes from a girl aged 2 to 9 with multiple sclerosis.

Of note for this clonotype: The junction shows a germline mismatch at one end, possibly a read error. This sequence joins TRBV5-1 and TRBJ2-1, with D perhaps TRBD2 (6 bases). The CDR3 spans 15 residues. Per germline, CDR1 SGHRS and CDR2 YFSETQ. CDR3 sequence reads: CASNLEVGLANEQFF. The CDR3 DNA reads TGCGCCAGCAACTTGGAGGTGGGACTCGCGAATGAGCAGTTCTTC.

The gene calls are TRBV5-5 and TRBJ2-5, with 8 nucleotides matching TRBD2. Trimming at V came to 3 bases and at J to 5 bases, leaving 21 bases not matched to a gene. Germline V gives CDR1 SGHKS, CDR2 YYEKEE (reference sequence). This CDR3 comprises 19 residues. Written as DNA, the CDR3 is TGTGCCAGCAGCTCAAGACTAGCGTCGGACTCATATGGAGGGGAGACCCAGTACTTC. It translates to CASSSRLASDSYGGETQYF.

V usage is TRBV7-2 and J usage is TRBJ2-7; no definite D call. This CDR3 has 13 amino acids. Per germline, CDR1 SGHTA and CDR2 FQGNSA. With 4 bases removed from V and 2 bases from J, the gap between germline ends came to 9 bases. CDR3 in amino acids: CASSSLVTYEQYF. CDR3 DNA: TGTGCCAGCAGCTCGCTCGTAACCTACGAGCAGTACTTC.

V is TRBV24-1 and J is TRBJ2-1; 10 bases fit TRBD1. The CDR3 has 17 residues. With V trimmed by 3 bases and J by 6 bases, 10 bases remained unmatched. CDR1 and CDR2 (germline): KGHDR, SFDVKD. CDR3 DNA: TGTGCCACCAGTGATCCAATACCGGGACAGGGGACCAATGAGCAGTTCTTC. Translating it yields CATSDPIPGQGTNEQFF.

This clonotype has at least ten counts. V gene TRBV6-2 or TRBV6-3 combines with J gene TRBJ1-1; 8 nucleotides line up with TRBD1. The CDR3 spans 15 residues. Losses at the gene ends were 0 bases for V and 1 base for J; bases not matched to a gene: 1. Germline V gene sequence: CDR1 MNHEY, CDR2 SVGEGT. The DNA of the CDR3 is TGTGCCAGCAGTTACTCCGGGACAGGGAACACTGAAGCTTTCTTT. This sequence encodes CASSYSGTGNTEAFF.

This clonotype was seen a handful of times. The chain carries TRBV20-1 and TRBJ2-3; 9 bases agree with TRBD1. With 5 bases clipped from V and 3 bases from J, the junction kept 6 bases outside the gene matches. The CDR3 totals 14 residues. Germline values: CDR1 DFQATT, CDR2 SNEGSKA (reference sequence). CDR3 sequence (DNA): TGCAGTGCTGAAAGGACAGGGGAAACAGATACGCAGTATTTT. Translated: CSAERTGETDTQYF.

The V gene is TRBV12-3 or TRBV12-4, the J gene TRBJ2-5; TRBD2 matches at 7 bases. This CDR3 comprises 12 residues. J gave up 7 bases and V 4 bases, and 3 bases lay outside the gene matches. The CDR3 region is CASSSASGTQYF. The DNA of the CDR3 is TGTGCCAGCAGTTCTGCTAGCGGGACCCAGTACTTC.

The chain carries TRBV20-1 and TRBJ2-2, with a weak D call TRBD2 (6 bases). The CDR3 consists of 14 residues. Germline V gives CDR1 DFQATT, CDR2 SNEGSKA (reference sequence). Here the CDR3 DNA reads TGCAGCATTAAAACGGGAGCCTACACCGGGGAGCTGTTTTTT. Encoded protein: CSIKTGAYTGELFF.

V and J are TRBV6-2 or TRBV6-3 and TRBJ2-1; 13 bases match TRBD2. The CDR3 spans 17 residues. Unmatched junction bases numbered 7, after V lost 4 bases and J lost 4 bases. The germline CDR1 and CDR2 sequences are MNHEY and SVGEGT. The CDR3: CASSFRTSGGLYNEQFF. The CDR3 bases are TGTGCCAGCAGTTTCCGGACTAGCGGGGGCCTTTACAATGAGCAGTTCTTC.

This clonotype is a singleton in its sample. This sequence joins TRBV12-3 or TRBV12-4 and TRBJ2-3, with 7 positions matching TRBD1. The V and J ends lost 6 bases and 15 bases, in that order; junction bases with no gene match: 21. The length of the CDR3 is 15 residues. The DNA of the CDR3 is TGTGCCAGCAGCCATGGGGGACAGAGTGGGGATATGCAATATTTT. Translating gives CASSHGGQSGDMQYF.

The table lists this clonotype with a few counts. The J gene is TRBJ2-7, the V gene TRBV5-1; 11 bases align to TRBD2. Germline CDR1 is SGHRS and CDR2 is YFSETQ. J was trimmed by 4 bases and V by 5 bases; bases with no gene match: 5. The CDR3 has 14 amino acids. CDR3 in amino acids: CASRLGTSGYEQYF. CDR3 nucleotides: TGCGCCAGCAGACTGGGGACTAGCGGTTACGAGCAGTACTTC.

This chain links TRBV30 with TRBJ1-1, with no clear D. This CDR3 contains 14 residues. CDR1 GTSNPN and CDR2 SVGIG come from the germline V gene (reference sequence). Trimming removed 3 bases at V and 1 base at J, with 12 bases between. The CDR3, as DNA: TGTGCCTGGAGCGTCGGGCGGGGGAACACTGAAGCTTTCTTT. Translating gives CAWSVGRGNTEAFF.

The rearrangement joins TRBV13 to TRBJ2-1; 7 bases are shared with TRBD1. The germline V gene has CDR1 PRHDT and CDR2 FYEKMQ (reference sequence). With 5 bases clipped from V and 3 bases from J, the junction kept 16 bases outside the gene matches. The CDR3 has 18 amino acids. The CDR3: CASSAIKNRDRIYNEQFF. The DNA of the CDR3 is TGTGCCAGCAGCGCTATAAAAAACCGGGACAGAATCTACAATGAGCAGTTCTTC.

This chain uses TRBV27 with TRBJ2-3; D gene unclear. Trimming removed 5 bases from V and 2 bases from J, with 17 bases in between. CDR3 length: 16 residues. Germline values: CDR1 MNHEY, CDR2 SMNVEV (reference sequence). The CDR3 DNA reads TGTGCCAGCAGTCTCCAGACTCCGTTTCCCACAGATACGCAGTATTTT. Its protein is CASSLQTPFPTDTQYF.

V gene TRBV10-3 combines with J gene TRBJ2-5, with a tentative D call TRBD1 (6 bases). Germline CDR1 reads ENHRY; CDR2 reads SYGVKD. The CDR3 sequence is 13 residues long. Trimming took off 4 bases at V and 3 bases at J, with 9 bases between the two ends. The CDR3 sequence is CAISASGEETQYF. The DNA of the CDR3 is TGTGCCATCAGTGCATCAGGGGAAGAGACCCAGTACTTC.

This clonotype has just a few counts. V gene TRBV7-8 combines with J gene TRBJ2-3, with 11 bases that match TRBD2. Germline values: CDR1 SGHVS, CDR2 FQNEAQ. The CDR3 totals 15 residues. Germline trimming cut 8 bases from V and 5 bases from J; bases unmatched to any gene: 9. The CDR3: CASSATSGIGDTQYF. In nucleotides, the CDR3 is TGTGCCAGCTCCGCGACTAGCGGGATAGGAGATACGCAGTATTTT.

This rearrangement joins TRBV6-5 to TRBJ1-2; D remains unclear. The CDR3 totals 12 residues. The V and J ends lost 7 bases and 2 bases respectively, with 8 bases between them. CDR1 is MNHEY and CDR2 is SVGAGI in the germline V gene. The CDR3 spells CASKPPNYGYTF. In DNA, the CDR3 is TGTGCCAGCAAACCGCCGAACTATGGCTACACCTTC.

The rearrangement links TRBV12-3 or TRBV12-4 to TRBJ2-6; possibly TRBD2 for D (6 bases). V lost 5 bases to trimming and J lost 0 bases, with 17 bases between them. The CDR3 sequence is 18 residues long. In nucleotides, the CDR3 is TGTGCCAGCAGTCCTGTGACGGGGGTGAGCTCTGGGGCCAACGTCCTGACTTTC. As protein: CASSPVTGVSSGANVLTF.

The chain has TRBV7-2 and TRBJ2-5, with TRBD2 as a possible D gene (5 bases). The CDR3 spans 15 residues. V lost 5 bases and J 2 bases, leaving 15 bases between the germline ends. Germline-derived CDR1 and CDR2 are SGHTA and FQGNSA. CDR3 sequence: CASSRGRWGQETQYF. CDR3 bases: TGTGCCAGCAGCAGAGGGCGATGGGGTCAAGAGACCCAGTACTTC.

The CDR3 sequence: CAGGAGVGSDTQYF. As DNA, the CDR3 is TGTGCCGGGGGAGCGGGAGTTGGTTCAGATACGCAGTATTTT. This rearrangement joins TRBV7-2 to TRBJ2-3, with 8 bases that match TRBD2. Germline CDR1 SGHTA, CDR2 FQGNSA. The junction had 11 bases not matched to a gene; V was cut back by 11 bases and J by 4 bases. The CDR3 loop spans 14 amino acids.

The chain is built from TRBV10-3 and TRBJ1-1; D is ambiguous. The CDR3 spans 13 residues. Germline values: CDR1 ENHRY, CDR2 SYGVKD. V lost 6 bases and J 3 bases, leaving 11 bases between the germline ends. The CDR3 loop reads CAIRTAGDTEAFF. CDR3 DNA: TGTGCCATCAGGACGGCTGGGGACACTGAAGCTTTCTTT.

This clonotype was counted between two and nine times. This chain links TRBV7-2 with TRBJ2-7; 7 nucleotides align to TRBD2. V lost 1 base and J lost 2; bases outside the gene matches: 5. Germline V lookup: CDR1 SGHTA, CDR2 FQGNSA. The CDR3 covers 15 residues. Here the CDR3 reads CASSLVSGAPYEQYF. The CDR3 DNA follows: TGTGCCAGCAGCTTAGTGAGCGGGGCCCCCTACGAGCAGTACTTC.